The clone carrying this T cell receptor beta chain was observed a handful of times. With 6 bases clipped from V and 2 bases from J, the junction kept 12 bases outside the gene matches. Germline V gives CDR1 SQVTM, CDR2 ANQGSEA. This CDR3 is built from 15 residues. The data were obtained in a study of T-cell memory formation after mild COVID-19. TCRdb itself ran the 5' RACE reads through MiXCR, one entry per CDR3 protein. The table shows 65,000 to 95,000 distinct CDR3 sequences, with 9.5% to 15% occurring only once. The chain employs TRBV29-1 and TRBJ1-2; 7 bases are a match to TRBD1. Sample: PBMCs or a T cell subset sorted from them (not recorded which). The TCR was taken from a man between 18 and 35 years old who had mild COVID-19 (a few samples of this study predate the infection). Cell type and time point are not known. The CDR3 region has the DNA TGCAGCGTGTCGATATACGACAGGGCCAACTATGGCTACACCTTC. This translates into CSVSIYDRANYGYTF.